The 8 T cell receptor beta chains reported below all come from one sample, sequenced in a study of beta chain features in type 1 diabetes. The study reverse transcribed the entire isolated RNA, so it sequenced expressed TCRB transcripts. Assay: immunoSEQ multiplex PCR; the TCRdb copy retains only in-frame clones and omits some. The sample lists around 350,000 clones; roughly an eighth were seen once. Sequencing was performed on naive CD4+ T cells from blood. The receptors derive from a man in his late teens or twenties in good health.

This clone was seen only a few times. The chain recombines TRBV14 with TRBJ2-5, with TRBD1 as a possible D gene (5 bases). This CDR3 has 13 residues. The germline CDR1 and CDR2 sequences are SGHDN and FVKESK. V lost 4 bases, J lost 2 bases, and 8 bases lay in between. The CDR3 protein is CASSRPGQETQYF. Here the CDR3 DNA reads TGTGCCAGCAGCCGCCCAGGGCAAGAGACCCAGTACTTC.

V and J are TRBV7-2 and TRBJ1-1; the match to TRBD1 covers 10 bases. CDR3 length: 15 residues. The V and J ends lost 4 bases and 3 bases, in that order; junction bases with no gene match: 5. The germline V gene encodes CDR1 SGHTA and CDR2 FQGNSA. The CDR3 loop is CASSWAGTGDTEAFF. The CDR3 DNA reads as TGTGCCAGCAGCTGGGCCGGGACAGGGGACACTGAAGCTTTCTTT.

This clone was seen more than once but under ten times. The V gene is TRBV29-1, the J gene TRBJ2-7, with TRBD2 identical over 12 bases. The CDR3 runs 14 residues. Per the germline V gene, CDR1 is SQVTM and CDR2 is ANQGSEA. V shed 4 bases and J 6 bases; nucleotides not matched to a gene: 7. The CDR3 nucleotides read TGCAGCGTTGGCGCAACTAGCGGGAGGTCCGAGCAGTACTTC. This gives the protein CSVGATSGRSEQYF.

The V call is TRBV4-1, the J call TRBJ2-4; no clear D. CDR1 MGHRA and CDR2 YSYEKL come from the germline V gene. CDR3 length: 15 residues. V lost 5 bases and J lost 0, with 11 bases in between. CDR3 bases: TGCGCCAGCAGCAAAAGTGCGGTAGCCAAAAACATTCAGTACTTC. Translation: CASSKSAVAKNIQYF.

V usage is TRBV25-1 and J usage is TRBJ1-6, with D possibly TRBD1 on 5 matching bases. V lost 5 bases, J lost 0 bases, and 8 bases lay in between. The CDR3 is 15 residues long. Per germline, CDR1 MGHDK and CDR2 SYGVNS. CDR3 DNA: TGTGCCAGCAGTCCCCAGGGCTCCTATAATTCACCCCTCCACTTT. This translates into CASSPQGSYNSPLHF.

This chain connects TRBV4-2 to TRBJ1-4; a weak D match, TRBD1 (5 bases). Looked up from germline, CDR1 is LGHNA and CDR2 is YNFKEQ. CDR3 length: 16 amino acids. Trimming cost V 1 base and J 7 bases, with 16 bases left between them. Written as DNA, the CDR3 is TGTGCCAGCAGCCAAGGGGGCCTCCGGGGAGGTGAAAAACTGTTTTTT. It translates to CASSQGGLRGGEKLFF.

This clone was seen only a few times. The V gene is TRBV28, the J gene TRBJ2-5; 10 bases align to TRBD1. The CDR3 is 16 residues long. The germline CDR1 and CDR2 sequences are MDHEN and SYDVKM. With V trimmed by 5 bases and J by 2 bases, 8 bases remained unmatched. In DNA, the CDR3 is TGTGCCAGCAGTGCCCCCGGGACAGGGGTTCAAGAGACCCAGTACTTC. Encoded protein: CASSAPGTGVQETQYF.

The chain carries TRBV7-2 and TRBJ2-3; TRBD2 matches 10 bases. CDR1 SGHTA and CDR2 FQGNSA come from the germline V gene. J was trimmed by 3 bases and V by 5 bases; bases with no gene match: 5. This CDR3 has 15 amino acids. Here the CDR3 DNA reads TGTGCCAGCAGCCTAAGCGGGAGGGGGACAGATACGCAGTATTTT. Translation: CASSLSGRGTDTQYF.